This is a list of T cell receptor beta chains from one sample in a study of T-cell memory formation after mild COVID-19. TCRdb analysed the 5' RACE reads with MiXCR anew, one entry per CDR3 protein. The table lists under 35,000 distinct CDR3 sequences, roughly 7% of them singletons, with 14% in the top ten. The source material was PBMCs or a T cell subset sorted from them (not recorded which). These receptors came from an adult woman who had mild COVID-19 (a few samples of this study predate the infection). Cell type and time point are not known. The CDR3 runs from the conserved cysteine through the conserved F or W. A D gene is named only where the DNA matches it firmly. Rows give clone size only sometimes, using once, few, many, or a class for an expanded clone.

>-|TRBV29-1|many|TRBJ2-7
CSVTLSSYEQYF
TGCAGCGTCACTCTTAGCTCCTACGAGCAGTACTTC
>-|TRBV5-1|many|TRBJ1-5
CASSLDRVDGNQPQHF
TGCGCCAGCAGCTTGGACAGGGTCGATGGCAATCAGCCCCAGCATTTT
>-|TRBV5-6|many|TRBJ1-1
CASSPRQGRKTEAFF
TGTGCCAGCAGCCCAAGGCAGGGAAGGAAGACTGAAGCTTTCTTT
>-|TRBV29-1|many|TRBJ1-1
CSVVKRAGRDTEAFF
TGCAGCGTCGTGAAAAGGGCTGGAAGGGACACTGAAGCTTTCTTT
>-|TRBV5-4|many|TRBJ2-7
CASSLDVGTGQF
TGTGCCAGCAGCTTGGATGTCGGGACGGGTCAATTC
>TRBD2|TRBV7-9|-|TRBJ2-1
CASSLALAGAYNEQFF
TGTGCCAGCAGCTTAGCCCTAGCGGGGGCCTACAATGAGCAGTTCTTC
>-|TRBV7-8|many|TRBJ1-5
CASSFEPEVKGQPQHF
TGTGCCAGCAGCTTCGAGCCAGAAGTTAAAGGTCAGCCCCAGCATTTT
>TRBD2|TRBV7-3|many|TRBJ2-2
CASSRPAGSTGELFF
TGTGCCAGCAGCCGCCCAGCGGGGAGTACCGGGGAGCTGTTTTTT
>TRBD2|TRBV12-3/TRBV12-4|many|TRBJ2-1
CASSDPLAGGYNEQFF
TGTGCCAGCAGCGACCCCCTAGCGGGGGGGTACAATGAGCAGTTCTTC
>-|TRBV7-8|many|TRBJ2-5
CASSFTPRGATQTQYF
TGTGCCAGCAGCTTCACCCCTCGGGGGGCGACCCAGACCCAGTACTTC
>-|TRBV19|many|TRBJ2-7
CASSPGGGSVYYEQYF
TGTGCCAGTAGTCCGGGGGGCGGGAGTGTGTACTACGAGCAGTACTTC
>TRBD1|TRBV27|few|TRBJ2-1
CASSPGQRQGEFF
TGTGCCAGCAGTCCCGGCCAGCGACAGGGGGAGTTCTTC
>TRBD1|TRBV7-2|many|TRBJ2-5
CASSPQQGSETQYF
TGTGCCAGCAGCCCACAACAGGGGTCAGAGACCCAGTACTTC
>-|TRBV27|-|TRBJ2-7
CASSLVGVGEQYF
TGTGCCAGCAGTTTGGTCGGGGTGGGCGAGCAGTACTTC
>-|TRBV20-1|many|TRBJ1-2
CSASPNGYTF
TGCAGTGCTAGCCCGAATGGCTACACCTTC
>-|TRBV5-1|many|TRBJ2-2
CASSPPRVVGELFF
TGCGCCAGCAGCCCCCCCAGGGTAGTCGGGGAGCTGTTTTTT
>-|TRBV7-2|many|TRBJ2-7
CASSPRVDREQYF
TGTGCCAGCAGCCCCCGCGTAGACCGCGAGCAGTACTTC
>TRBD1|TRBV18|many|TRBJ2-7
CASSQSTGGYEQYF
TGTGCCAGCTCCCAAAGTACAGGGGGTTACGAGCAGTACTTC
>-|TRBV6-5|many|TRBJ2-6
CASGQSSGANVLTF
TGTGCCAGCGGTCAAAGCTCTGGGGCCAACGTCCTGACTTTC
>-|TRBV9|many|TRBJ2-5
CASSVNGAEETQYF
TGTGCCAGCAGCGTTAACGGGGCCGAAGAGACCCAGTACTTC
>-|TRBV5-1|many|TRBJ2-7
CASSPKGGASYEQYF
TGCGCCAGCAGCCCGAAAGGGGGAGCCTCCTACGAGCAGTACTTC
>TRBD1|TRBV10-3|many|TRBJ1-4
CAIRAGGATNEKLFF
TGTGCCATCAGAGCAGGGGGGGCAACTAATGAAAAACTGTTTTTT
>-|TRBV7-9|many|TRBJ1-1
CASSLDQAQAFF
TGTGCCAGCAGCTTAGATCAGGCACAGGCTTTCTTT
>TRBD1|TRBV5-1|-|TRBJ2-5
CASSRRTGEETQYF
TGCGCCAGCAGCCGCCGGACAGGGGAAGAGACCCAGTACTTC
>TRBD1|TRBV9|many|TRBJ2-2
CASSTGQGRTGELFF
TGTGCCAGCAGCACTGGACAGGGTAGGACCGGGGAGCTGTTTTTT
>-|TRBV27|many|TRBJ2-7
CASSSTGREQYF
TGTGCCAGCAGTTCCACAGGGCGGGAGCAGTACTTC
>-|TRBV5-1|many|TRBJ2-1
CASSLTGYTSYNEQFF
TGCGCCAGCAGCTTGACAGGATATACTTCCTACAATGAGCAGTTCTTC
>-|TRBV6-5|many|TRBJ1-2
CASSYEAGYGYTF
TGTGCCAGCAGTTACGAGGCGGGCTATGGCTACACCTTC
>TRBD2|TRBV12-3/TRBV12-4|many|TRBJ2-7
CASRFDSGEQYF
TGTGCCAGCAGATTCGATAGCGGGGAGCAGTACTTC
>-|TRBV7-9|many|TRBJ1-4
CASSSWTSTNEKLFF
TGTGCCAGCAGCTCGTGGACCTCAACTAATGAAAAACTGTTTTTT
>-|TRBV6-4|many|TRBJ2-1
CASSEGPAPNEQFF
TGTGCCAGCAGTGAGGGGCCAGCGCCCAATGAGCAGTTCTTC
>TRBD2|TRBV5-1|many|TRBJ2-7
CASSLGLAGVYEQYF
TGCGCCAGCAGCTTGGGACTAGCGGGAGTCTACGAGCAGTACTTC
>TRBD1|TRBV7-9|many|TRBJ1-2
CASSSQGAEGYTF
TGTGCCAGCAGCTCCCAGGGGGCGGAGGGCTACACCTTC
>-|TRBV5-1|many|TRBJ2-7
CASRYNYEQYF
TGCGCCAGCAGGTATAATTACGAGCAGTACTTC
>-|TRBV7-9|many|TRBJ2-6
CASFLFSGANVLTF
TGTGCCAGCTTCCTCTTCTCTGGGGCCAACGTCCTGACTTTC
>-|TRBV5-1|many|TRBJ1-3
CASTLDGSSGNTIYF
TGCGCCAGCACCTTGGACGGGAGCTCTGGAAACACCATATATTTT
>-|TRBV6-5|many|TRBJ1-6
CASSSQDLNSPLHF
TGTGCCAGCAGTTCCCAGGATCTTAATTCACCCCTCCACTTT
>-|TRBV7-9|-|TRBJ2-1
CASSPTGGLSYNEQFF
TGTGCCAGCAGCCCGACGGGGGGCCTCTCCTACAATGAGCAGTTCTTC
>TRBD1|TRBV10-3|-|TRBJ1-2
CAISDVGTDVYGYTF
TGTGCCATCAGTGATGTTGGGACAGATGTCTATGGCTACACCTTC
>TRBD2|TRBV12-3/TRBV12-4|many|TRBJ2-7
CASSPRGLANSYEQYF
TGTGCCAGCAGTCCAAGGGGACTAGCGAACTCCTACGAGCAGTACTTC
>-|TRBV7-6|many|TRBJ1-1
CASAEGFMNTEAFF
TGTGCCAGCGCTGAGGGTTTCATGAACACTGAAGCTTTCTTT
>-|TRBV5-1|many|TRBJ1-2
CASSLADGGRGYTF
TGCGCCAGCAGCTTGGCGGACGGCGGACGTGGCTACACCTTC
>TRBD1|TRBV4-3|few|TRBJ2-7
CASSQGEGRDRGSHEQYF
TGCGCCAGCAGCCAAGGGGAAGGGCGCGACAGGGGCTCCCACGAGCAGTACTTC
>TRBD1|TRBV6-6|many|TRBJ1-1
CASSGQGANTEAFF
TGTGCCAGCAGTGGACAGGGTGCGAACACTGAAGCTTTCTTT
>TRBD1|TRBV29-1|many|TRBJ1-2
CSVEPGGRYGYTF
TGCAGCGTTGAGCCAGGGGGCCGCTATGGCTACACCTTC
>-|TRBV4-3|many|TRBJ2-3
CASSQDAISTDTQYF
TGCGCCAGCAGCCAAGATGCAATTAGCACAGATACGCAGTATTTT
>-|TRBV12-3/TRBV12-4|many|TRBJ1-2
CASSFGRGYGYTF
TGTGCCAGCAGTTTTGGTCGAGGGTATGGCTACACCTTC
>TRBD1|TRBV14|many|TRBJ2-7
CASSQDHRGWVPDEQYF
TGTGCCAGCAGCCAAGATCACAGGGGCTGGGTTCCGGACGAGCAGTACTTC
>TRBD1|TRBV4-1|many|TRBJ2-7
CASSQALRLRGQGYYEQYF
TGCGCCAGCAGCCAAGCACTAAGATTGAGGGGACAGGGGTACTACGAGCAGTACTTC
>-|TRBV9|many|TRBJ2-5
CASSPRPGGETQYF
TGTGCCAGCAGCCCTCGACCCGGAGGAGAGACCCAGTACTTC
>-|TRBV7-9|many|TRBJ2-1
CASSQDSSSMGNNEQFF
TGTGCCAGCAGCCAGGACTCGAGTAGCATGGGAAACAATGAGCAGTTCTTC